The sequence of this T cell receptor beta chain was determined in a study of tumor and adjacent non-tumor tissue in lung cancer. Study-wide background: Patients comprised roughly 12 adenocarcinoma, a couple of squamous cell carcinoma and 1 small cell lung cancer.

A word on this clonotype: Relative to the germline gene, one junction end is altered; a read error may explain this.

No cell sorting was done before RNA was extracted from the tissue. The CDR3 consists of 17 residues. Germline V lookup: CDR1 SGHNT, CDR2 YYREEE (reference sequence). A modified ARM-PCR protocol with three rounds of nested PCR amplified TCRbeta. TCRdb analysed the multiplex PCR reads with MiXCR anew, one entry per CDR3 protein. The sample yields under 95,000 distinct CDR3 sequences, around 64% seen once. The TCR comes from a man aged 60 to 69 with non-small cell lung cancer. V is TRBV5-4 and J is TRBJ2-3; TRBD2 matches 7 bases. Input material: lung tumor tissue. In nucleotides, the CDR3 is TGCGCCAGCAGCTTTAAACCCGGGGCCACTAGCGCAGATACGCAGTATTTT. This sequence encodes CASSFKPGATSADTQYF.